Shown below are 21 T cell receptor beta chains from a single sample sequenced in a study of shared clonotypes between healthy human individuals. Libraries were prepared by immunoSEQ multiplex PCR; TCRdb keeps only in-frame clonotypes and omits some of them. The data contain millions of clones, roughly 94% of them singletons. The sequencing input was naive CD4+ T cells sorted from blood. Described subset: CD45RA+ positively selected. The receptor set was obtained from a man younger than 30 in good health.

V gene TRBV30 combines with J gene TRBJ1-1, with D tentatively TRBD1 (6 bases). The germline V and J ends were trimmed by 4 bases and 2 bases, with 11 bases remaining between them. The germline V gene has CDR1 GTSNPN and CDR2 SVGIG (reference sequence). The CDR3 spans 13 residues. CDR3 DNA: TGTGCCTGGAAATTACAGGGAAACACTGAAGCTTTCTTT. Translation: CAWKLQGNTEAFF.

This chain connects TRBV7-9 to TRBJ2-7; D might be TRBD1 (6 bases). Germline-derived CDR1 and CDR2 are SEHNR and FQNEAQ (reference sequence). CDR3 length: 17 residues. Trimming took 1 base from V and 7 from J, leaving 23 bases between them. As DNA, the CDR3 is TGTGCCAGCAGCTTAGGAGGGGGAGACAGGAACCCTTGGGAGCAGTACTTC. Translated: CASSLGGGDRNPWEQYF.

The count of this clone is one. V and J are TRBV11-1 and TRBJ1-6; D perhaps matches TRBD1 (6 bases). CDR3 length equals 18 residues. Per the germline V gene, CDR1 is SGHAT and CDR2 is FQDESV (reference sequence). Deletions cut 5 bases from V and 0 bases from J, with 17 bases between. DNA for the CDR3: TGTGCCAGCAGCCTTATACAGGGAAGGAGCTCCTATAATTCACCCCTCCACTTT. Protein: CASSLIQGRSSYNSPLHF. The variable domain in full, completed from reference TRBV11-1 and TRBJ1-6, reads EAEVAQSPRYKITEKSQAVAFWCDPISGHATLYWYRQILGQGPELLVQFQDESVVDDSQLPKDRFSAERLKGVDSTLKIQPAELGDSAMYLCASSLIQGRSSYNSPLHFGNGTRLTVT.

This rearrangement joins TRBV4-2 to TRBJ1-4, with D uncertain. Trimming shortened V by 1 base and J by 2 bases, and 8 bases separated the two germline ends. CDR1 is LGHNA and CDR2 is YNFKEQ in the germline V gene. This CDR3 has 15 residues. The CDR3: CASSQVSLTNEKLFF. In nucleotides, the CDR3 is TGTGCCAGCAGCCAAGTCTCCCTTACTAATGAAAAACTGTTTTTT.

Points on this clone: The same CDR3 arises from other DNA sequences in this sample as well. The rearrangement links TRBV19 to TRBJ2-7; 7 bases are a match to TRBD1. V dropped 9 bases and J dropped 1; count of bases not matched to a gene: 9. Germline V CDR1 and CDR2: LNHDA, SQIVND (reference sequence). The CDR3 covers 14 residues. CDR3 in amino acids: CASTRTGSSYEQYF. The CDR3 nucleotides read TGTGCCAGCACAAGGACAGGTTCGTCCTACGAGCAGTACTTC.

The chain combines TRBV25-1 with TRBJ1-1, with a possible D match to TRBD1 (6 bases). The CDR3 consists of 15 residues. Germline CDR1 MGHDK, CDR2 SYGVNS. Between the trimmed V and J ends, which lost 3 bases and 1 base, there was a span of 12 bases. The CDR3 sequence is CASSEPYRENTEAFF. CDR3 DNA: TGTGCCAGCAGTGAGCCGTACAGGGAGAACACTGAAGCTTTCTTT.

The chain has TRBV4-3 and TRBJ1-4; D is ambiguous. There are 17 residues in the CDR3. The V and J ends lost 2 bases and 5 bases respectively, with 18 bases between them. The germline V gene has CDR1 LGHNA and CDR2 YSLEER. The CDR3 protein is CASSQKVVGRLNEKLFF. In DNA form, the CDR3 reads TGCGCCAGCAGCCAAAAGGTCGTCGGCAGGTTAAATGAAAAACTGTTTTTT.

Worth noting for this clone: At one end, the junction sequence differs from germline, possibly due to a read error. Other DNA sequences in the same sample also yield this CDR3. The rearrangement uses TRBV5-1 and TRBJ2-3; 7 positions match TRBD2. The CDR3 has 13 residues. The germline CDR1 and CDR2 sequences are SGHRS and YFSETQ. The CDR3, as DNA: TGCGCCAGCAGCTCGACTAGCAGAGATACGCAGTATTTT. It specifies CASSSTSRDTQYF.

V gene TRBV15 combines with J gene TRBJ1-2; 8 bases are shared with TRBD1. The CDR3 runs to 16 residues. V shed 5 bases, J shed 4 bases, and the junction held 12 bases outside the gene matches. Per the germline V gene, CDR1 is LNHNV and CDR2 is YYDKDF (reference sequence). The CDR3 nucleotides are TGTGCCACCAGCGCCCCCGGGACAGGTTCGGGCTATGGCTACACCTTC. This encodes CATSAPGTGSGYGYTF.

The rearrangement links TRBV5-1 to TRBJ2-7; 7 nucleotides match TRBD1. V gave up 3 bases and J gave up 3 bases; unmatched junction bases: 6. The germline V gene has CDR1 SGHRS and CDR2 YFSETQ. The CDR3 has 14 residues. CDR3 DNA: TGCGCCAGCAGCTCCAACGGACAGGACTACGAGCAGTACTTC. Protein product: CASSSNGQDYEQYF.

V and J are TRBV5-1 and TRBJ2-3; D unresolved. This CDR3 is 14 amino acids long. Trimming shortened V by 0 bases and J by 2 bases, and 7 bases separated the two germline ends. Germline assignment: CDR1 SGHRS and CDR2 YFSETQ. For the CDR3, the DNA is TGCGCCAGCAGCTTGGTAGCCCTCACAGATACGCAGTATTTT. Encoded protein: CASSLVALTDTQYF. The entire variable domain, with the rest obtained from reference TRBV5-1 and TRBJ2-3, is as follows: KAGVTQTPRYLIKTRGQQVTLSCSPISGHRSVSWYQQTPGQGLQFLFEYFSETQRNKGNFPGRFSGRQFSNSRSEMNVSTLELGDSALYLCASSLVALTDTQYFGPGTRLTVL.

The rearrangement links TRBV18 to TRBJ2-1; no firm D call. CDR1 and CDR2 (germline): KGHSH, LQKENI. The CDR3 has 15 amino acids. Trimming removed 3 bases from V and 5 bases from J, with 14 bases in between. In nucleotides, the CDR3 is TGTGCCAGCTCACCGCCTAATCCTCAGGACAATGAGCAGTTCTTC. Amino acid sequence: CASSPPNPQDNEQFF.

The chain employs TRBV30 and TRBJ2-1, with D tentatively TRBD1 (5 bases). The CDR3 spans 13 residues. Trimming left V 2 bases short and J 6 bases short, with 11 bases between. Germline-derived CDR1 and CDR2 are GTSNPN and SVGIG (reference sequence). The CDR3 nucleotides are TGTGCCTGGAGTAGAGACAGTCCCAATGAGCAGTTCTTC. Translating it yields CAWSRDSPNEQFF.

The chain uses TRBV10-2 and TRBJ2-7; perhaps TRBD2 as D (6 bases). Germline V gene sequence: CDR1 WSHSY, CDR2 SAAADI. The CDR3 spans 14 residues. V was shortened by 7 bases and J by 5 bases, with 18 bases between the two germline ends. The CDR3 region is CASIAVGGYNEQYF. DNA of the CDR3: TGCGCCAGCATAGCGGTCGGAGGGTACAACGAGCAGTACTTC.

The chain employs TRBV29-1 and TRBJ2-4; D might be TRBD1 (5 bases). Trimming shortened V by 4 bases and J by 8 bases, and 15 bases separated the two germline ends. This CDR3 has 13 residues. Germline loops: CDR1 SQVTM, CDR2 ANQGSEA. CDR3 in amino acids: CSVVKGAGDIQYF. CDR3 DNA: TGCAGCGTTGTTAAAGGGGCCGGAGACATTCAGTACTTC.

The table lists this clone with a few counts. CDR3 sequence reads: CASSPGTGGSYEQYF. The CDR3 nucleotides read TGTGCCAGCTCACCCGGGACGGGAGGCTCCTACGAGCAGTACTTC. The V call is TRBV18, the J call TRBJ2-5; TRBD2 agrees at 7 bases. The DNA end lines up better with TRBJ2-7; the J call may be wrong. CDR3 length: 15 amino acids. Looked up from germline, CDR1 is KGHSH and CDR2 is LQKENI.

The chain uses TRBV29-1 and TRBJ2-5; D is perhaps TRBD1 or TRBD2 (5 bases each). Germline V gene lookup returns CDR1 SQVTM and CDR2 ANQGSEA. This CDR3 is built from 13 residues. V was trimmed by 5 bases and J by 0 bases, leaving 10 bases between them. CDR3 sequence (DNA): TGCAGCGTTCTTGGGGGAGACCAAGAGACCCAGTACTTC. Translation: CSVLGGDQETQYF.

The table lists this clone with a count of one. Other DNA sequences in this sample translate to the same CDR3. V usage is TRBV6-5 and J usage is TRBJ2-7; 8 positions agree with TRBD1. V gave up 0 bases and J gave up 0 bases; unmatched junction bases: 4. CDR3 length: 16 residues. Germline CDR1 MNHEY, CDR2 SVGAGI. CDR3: CASSYSSGTGSYEQYF. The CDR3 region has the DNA TGTGCCAGCAGTTACTCGTCTGGGACAGGCTCCTACGAGCAGTACTTC.

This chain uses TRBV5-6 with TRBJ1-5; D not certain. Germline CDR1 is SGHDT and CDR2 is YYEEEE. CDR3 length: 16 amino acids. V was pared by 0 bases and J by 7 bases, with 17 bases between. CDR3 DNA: TGTGCCAGCAGCTTGGGAGGACCTCGGGGAAAACAGCCCCAGCATTTT. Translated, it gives CASSLGGPRGKQPQHF.

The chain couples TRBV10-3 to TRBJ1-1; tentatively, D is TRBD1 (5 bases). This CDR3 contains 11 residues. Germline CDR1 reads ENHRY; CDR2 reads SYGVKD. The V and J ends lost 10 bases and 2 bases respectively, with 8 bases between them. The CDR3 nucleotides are TGTGCCACCAGGGCCAACACTGAAGCTTTCTTT. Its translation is CATRANTEAFF.

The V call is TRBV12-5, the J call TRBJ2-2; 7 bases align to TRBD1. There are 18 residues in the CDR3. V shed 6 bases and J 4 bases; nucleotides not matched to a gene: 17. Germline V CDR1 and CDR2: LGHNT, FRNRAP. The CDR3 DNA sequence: TGTGCTAGTGGATACGATGAGAGACAGGGCAACGCCACCGGGGAGCTGTTTTTT. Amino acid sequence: CASGYDERQGNATGELFF.